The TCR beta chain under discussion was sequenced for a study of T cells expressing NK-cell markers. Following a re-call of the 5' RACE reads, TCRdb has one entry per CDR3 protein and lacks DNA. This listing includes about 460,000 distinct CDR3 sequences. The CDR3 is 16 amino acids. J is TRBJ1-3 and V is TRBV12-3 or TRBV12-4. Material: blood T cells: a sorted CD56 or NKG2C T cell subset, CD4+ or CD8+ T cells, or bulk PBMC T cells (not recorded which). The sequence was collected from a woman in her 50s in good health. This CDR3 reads CASRLRLLRGGNTIYF.